Described below is a single T cell receptor (beta chain) sequence and its context. Its antigen is still unknown. Qualities for individual bases were not recorded, and no much larger clone is one base off. This record comes from a study of T cell changes during pregnancy in multiple sclerosis (dated by TCRdb to the late 2010s). Concerning the study at large: Changes in the T cell repertoire over the course of pregnancy were examined in this study in women with multiple sclerosis.

The germline V gene (reference sequence) yields LNHDA for CDR1 and SQIVND for CDR2. V ends up 5 bases short and J 5 bases short, with an unmatched junction base count of 4. Counted from cysteine to phenylalanine, this CDR3 has 15 amino acids. Only the CDR3 DNA is retained, 45 bases long and in frame from the first base. Library preparation employed the immunoSEQ multiplex PCR assay. Sourced from immuneACCESS, this table was stored by TCRdb with only in-frame sequences that have V and J called. A share of the clones is absent; for the studies checked, an unresolved V gene accounts for under half, and the remainder has no known explanation. Counted in this sample were tens of thousands of clones; 91% of them appeared once. The ten largest clones represent roughly 0.8% of the sample.

The material sequenced was peripheral blood, taken in the second trimester of pregnancy. The chain is made from TRBV19 and TRBJ1-6; 9 bases in between match TRBD1. The clonotype originates from a female donor with multiple sclerosis, enrolled in a pregnancy study. The CDR3 corresponds to CASSPRTGDNSPLHF. The DNA sequence is TGTGCCAGTAGTCCCCGGACAGGGGATAATTCACCCCTCCACTTT. The entire variable domain, with the stretches around the CDR3 drawn from the reference TRBV19 and TRBJ1-6 proteins, is DGGITQSPKYLFRKEGQNVTLSCEQNLNHDAMYWYRQDPGQGLRLIYYSQIVNDFQKGDIAEGYSVSREKKESFPLTVTSAQKNPTAFYLCASSPRTGDNSPLHFGNGTRLTVT.